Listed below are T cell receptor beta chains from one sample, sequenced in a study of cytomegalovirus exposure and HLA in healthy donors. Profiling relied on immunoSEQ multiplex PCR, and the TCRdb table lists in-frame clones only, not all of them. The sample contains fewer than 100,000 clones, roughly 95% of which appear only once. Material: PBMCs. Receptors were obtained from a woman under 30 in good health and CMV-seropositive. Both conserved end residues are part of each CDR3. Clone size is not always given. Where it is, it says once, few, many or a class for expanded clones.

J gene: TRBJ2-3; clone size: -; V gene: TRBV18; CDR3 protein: CASSPPSGSTDTQYF
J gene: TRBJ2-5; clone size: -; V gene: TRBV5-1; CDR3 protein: CASSYRQGTQETQYF
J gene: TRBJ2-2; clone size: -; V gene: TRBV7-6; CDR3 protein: CASSSKRGGGTGELFF
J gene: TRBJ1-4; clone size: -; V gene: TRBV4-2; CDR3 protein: CASSQGISGQGNEKLFF
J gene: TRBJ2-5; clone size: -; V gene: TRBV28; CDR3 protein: CASSFEEGAQETQYF
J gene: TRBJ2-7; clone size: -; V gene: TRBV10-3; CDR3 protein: CAISAGTSGAYEQYF
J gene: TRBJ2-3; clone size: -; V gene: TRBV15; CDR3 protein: CATSRSGGEGWQYF
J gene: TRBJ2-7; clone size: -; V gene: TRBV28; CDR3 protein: CASSSTGANSYEQYF
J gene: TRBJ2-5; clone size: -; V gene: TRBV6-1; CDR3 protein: CASSAVKLTGTQYF
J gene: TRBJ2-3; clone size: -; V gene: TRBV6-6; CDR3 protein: CASSPIVGTDTQYF
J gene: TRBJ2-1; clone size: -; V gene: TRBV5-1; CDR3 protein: CASTPRQGRNEQFF
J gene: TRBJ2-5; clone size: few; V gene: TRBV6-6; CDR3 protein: CASSSAETQYF
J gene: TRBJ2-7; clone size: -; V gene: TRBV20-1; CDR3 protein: CSARGGEQYF
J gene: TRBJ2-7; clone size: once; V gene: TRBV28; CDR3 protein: CASSSGGTYEQYF
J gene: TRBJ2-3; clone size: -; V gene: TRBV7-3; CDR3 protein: CASSPQAGSTDTQYF
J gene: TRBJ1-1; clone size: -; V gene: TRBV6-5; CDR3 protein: CADRVETEAFF
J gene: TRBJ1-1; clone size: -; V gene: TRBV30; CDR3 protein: CAWARDREAEAFF
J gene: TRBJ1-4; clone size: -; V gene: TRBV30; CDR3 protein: CACRRGRGEKLFF
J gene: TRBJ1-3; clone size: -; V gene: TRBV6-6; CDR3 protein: CASSYETHGNTIYF
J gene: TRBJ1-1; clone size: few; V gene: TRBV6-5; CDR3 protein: CASSSRNLNTEAFF
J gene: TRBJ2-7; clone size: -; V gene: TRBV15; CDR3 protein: CATSPREGLSYEQYF
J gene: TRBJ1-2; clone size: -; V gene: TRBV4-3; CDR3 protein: CASSQPGQGNYGYTF
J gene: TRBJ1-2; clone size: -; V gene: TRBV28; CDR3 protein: CASSLGGQGGTVTF
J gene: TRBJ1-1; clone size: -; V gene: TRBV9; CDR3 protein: CASSLRQASEAFF
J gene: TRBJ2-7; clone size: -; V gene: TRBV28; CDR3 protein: CASISLGQHSYEQYF
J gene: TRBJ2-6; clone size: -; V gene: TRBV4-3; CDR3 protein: CASSHTLLTAGANVLTF
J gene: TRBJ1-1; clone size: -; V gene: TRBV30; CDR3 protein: CAWSRTGNTEAFF
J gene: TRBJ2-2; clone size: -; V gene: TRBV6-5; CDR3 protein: CASSVGGAAGELFF
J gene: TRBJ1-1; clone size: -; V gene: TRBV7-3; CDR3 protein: CASSLTGGDTEAFF
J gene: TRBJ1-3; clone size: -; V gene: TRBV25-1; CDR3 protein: CASRDTPRNTIYF
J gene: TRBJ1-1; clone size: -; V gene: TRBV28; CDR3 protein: CASSFWNTEAFF
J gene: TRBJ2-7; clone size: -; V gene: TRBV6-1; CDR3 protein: CASSEFLVTSGGEYEQYF
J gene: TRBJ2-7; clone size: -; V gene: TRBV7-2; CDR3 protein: CASSLISASYEQYF
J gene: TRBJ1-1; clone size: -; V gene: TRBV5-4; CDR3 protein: CASSLPGGNTEAFF
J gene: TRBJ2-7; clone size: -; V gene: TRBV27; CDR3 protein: CASSVGGARAYEQYF
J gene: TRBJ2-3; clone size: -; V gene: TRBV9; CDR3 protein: CASSVGELAGGRRDTQYF
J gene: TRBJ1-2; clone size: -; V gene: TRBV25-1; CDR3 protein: CASSEWQDNYGYTF
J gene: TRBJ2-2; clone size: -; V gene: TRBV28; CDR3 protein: CASRGGLAGVIGELFF
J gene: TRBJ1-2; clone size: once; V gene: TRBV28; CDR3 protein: CASSPEAELYGYTF
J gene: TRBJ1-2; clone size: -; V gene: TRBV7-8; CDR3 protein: CASSPQEGQNYGYTF